The TCR beta chain described here comes from a study of human versus mouse CDR3 diversity and MHC coevolution. Assay: immunoSEQ multiplex PCR; the TCRdb copy retains only in-frame clones and omits some. The repertoire includes just under 60,000 clones, 94% of them detected once, and under 20% sits in the top ten. CDR1 and CDR2 from the germline V gene are LNHDA and SQIVND (reference sequence). The CDR3 contains 14 residues. V shed 5 bases and J shed 1 base, with 11 bases lying between them. The chain carries TRBV19 and TRBJ2-5, with D possibly TRBD1 on 5 matching bases. Input material: naive CD4+ T cells from blood. Subset reported: CD45RO-negative CD62L-positive naive CD4 T cells. The origin of this receptor is a person aged 55 to 75 in good health. CDR3 sequence (DNA): TGTGCCAGTAGTGATCGACAGACCCAAGAGACCCAGTACTTC. This codes for CASSDRQTQETQYF. The variable domain in full, completed from reference TRBV19 and TRBJ2-5, reads DGGITQSPKYLFRKEGQNVTLSCEQNLNHDAMYWYRQDPGQGLRLIYYSQIVNDFQKGDIAEGYSVSREKKESFPLTVTSAQKNPTAFYLCASSDRQTQETQYFGPGTRLLVL.